This T cell receptor beta chain came from a study of blood T cell repertoires in COVID-19. In the study overall: Samples taken during acute and convalescent COVID-19 were collected in the United States, Italy and Spain. The analysed material was cDNA or gDNA that came from T cells, B-cell-depleted T cells, or PBMCs.

Per the original methods: Amplifying reference gene primers gave estimates of nucleated cell counts. TCRdb's copy holds only in-frame clones and misses some; the assay was immunoSEQ multiplex PCR. The DNA gave D and trimming, while V, J and clone size come from that table. Found here are approximately 110,000 clones, around 74% of them singletons; the top ten hold just under 20%. Trimming shortened V by 6 bases and J by 7 bases, and 6 bases separated the two germline ends. From germline, CDR1 is MDHEN and CDR2 SYDVKM. This CDR3 is built from 11 residues. The source of this sequence is a woman aged 65 to 85 with acute or convalescent COVID-19. Sequencing used peripheral blood. The V gene is TRBV28, the J gene TRBJ1-4; possibly TRBD1 for D (6 bases). Here the CDR3 DNA reads TGTGCCAGCAGCAGGGGTGAAAAACTGTTTTTT. This encodes CASSRGEKLFF.